What follows describes a single T cell receptor (beta chain). The antigen remains unidentified. The PCR used 60 Vbeta and 13 Jbeta primers. Using immunoSEQ multiplex PCR, the repertoire was profiled, and TCRdb retains in-frame clones only, with some absent. Of tens of thousands of clones listed, approximately 75% were seen once; the top ten hold around 4%. Germline loops: CDR1 KGHSH, CDR2 LQKENI. V was clipped by 3 bases and J by 0 bases, with 12 bases between them. CDR3 size: 16 residues. This record comes from a study of cytomegalovirus exposure and HLA in healthy donors. Overall study findings and caveats: In vitro assays verified that three CMV-associated chains recognized CMV antigens specifically. From TCR beta sequences, most subjects' HLA-A and HLA-B alleles were reportedly predicted accurately.

The TCR originated in a man aged 55 to 70 in good health and CMV-seronegative. The sample was PBMCs. The J gene is TRBJ1-3, the V gene TRBV18; D might be TRBD1 (6 bases). The CDR3 protein is CASSPQDRNSGNTIYF. The CDR3 DNA sequence: TGTGCCAGCTCACCCCAGGACAGAAACTCTGGAAACACCATATATTTT.